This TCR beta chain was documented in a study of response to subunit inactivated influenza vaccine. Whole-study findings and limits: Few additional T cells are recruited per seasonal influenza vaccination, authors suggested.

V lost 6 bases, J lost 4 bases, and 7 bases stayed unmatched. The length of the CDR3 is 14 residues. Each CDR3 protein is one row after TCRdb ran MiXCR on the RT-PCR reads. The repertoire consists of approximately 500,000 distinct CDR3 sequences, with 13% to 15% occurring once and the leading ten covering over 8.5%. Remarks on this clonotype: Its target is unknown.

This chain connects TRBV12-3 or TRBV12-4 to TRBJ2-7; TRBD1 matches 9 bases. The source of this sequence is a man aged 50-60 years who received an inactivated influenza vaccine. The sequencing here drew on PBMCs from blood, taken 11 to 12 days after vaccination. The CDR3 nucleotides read TGTGCCAGCAGCGACAGGGGGAGAAGGTACGAGCAGTACTTC. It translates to CASSDRGRRYEQYF.